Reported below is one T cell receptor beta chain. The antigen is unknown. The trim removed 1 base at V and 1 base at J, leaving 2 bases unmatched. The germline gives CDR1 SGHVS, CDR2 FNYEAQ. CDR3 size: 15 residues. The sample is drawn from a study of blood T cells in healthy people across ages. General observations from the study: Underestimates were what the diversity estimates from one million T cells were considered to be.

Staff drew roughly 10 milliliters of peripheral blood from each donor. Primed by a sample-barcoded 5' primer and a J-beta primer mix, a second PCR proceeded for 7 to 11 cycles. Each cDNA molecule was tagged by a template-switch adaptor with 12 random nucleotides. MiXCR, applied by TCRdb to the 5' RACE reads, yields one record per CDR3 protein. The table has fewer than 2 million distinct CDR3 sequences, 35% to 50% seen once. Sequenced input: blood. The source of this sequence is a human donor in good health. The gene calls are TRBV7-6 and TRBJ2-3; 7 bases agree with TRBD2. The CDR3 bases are TGTGCCAGCAGCTTAGTGCTAGCGGGCACAGATACGCAGTATTTT. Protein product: CASSLVLAGTDTQYF.